Presented here are 29 T cell receptor beta chains from one specimen sequenced in a study of shared clonotypes between healthy human individuals. The method was immunoSEQ multiplex PCR; TCRdb's version includes in-frame clones alone and lacks a portion of them. This table holds about 96,000 clones, 40% to 55% found once. Input material: PBMCs. The receptor source for this set is a woman in her thirties or forties in good health. Some clones in this sample may be carry-over from other donors' samples.

The gene calls are TRBV18 and TRBJ2-7, with 10 bases lining up with TRBD1. V gave up 2 bases and J gave up 5 bases; unmatched junction bases: 15. This CDR3 comprises 18 residues. Germline lookup yields CDR1 KGHSH and CDR2 LQKENI. The CDR3 is CASSPNIRRGQGFNEQYF. CDR3 sequence (DNA): TGTGCCAGCTCACCAAATATCCGTCGGGGACAGGGGTTCAACGAGCAGTACTTC.

The rearrangement links TRBV30 to TRBJ1-3; D remains ambiguous. CDR1 and CDR2 from the germline V gene are GTSNPN and SVGIG (reference sequence). The V gene lost 0 bases and the J gene lost 0 bases, with 3 bases spanning the gap. CDR3 length: 13 amino acids. The CDR3 bases are TGTGCCTGGAGTGTGAGCTCTGGAAACACCATATATTTT. Amino acids: CAWSVSSGNTIYF.

J is TRBJ1-2 and V is TRBV28; perhaps TRBD1 as D (6 bases). This CDR3 is 14 amino acids long. With 3 bases removed from V and 4 bases from J, the gap between germline ends came to 12 bases. CDR1 MDHEN and CDR2 SYDVKM come from the germline V gene. For the CDR3, the DNA is TGTGCCAGCAGTTTCGGCAGGGGAGGCTATGGCTACACCTTC. The encoded protein is CASSFGRGGYGYTF.

To note about this clone: This clone may be a read error of a much larger clone one base away. V gene TRBV27 combines with J gene TRBJ1-1; D may be TRBD1 (5 bases). The germline gives CDR1 MNHEY, CDR2 SMNVEV (reference sequence). This CDR3 contains 14 residues. The CDR3 region has the DNA TGTGCCAGCAGTAGCAGGGACCTTAACACTGGAGCTTTCTTT. This sequence encodes CASSSRDLNTGAFF.

The V call is TRBV6-5, the J call TRBJ2-5; D call uncertain. The assigned J gene may be wrong: the sequence end matches TRBJ2-7 better. CDR1 is MNHEY and CDR2 is SVGAGI in the germline V gene. The CDR3 runs 11 residues. Written as DNA, the CDR3 is TGTGCCTCCCGGTCGGCCTACGAGCAGTACTTC. Amino acids: CASRSAYEQYF.

This clone showed up just a few times. The chain has TRBV7-8 and TRBJ2-5; D might be TRBD1 or TRBD2, each matching 5 bases. The CDR3 runs to 15 residues. Deletions cut 11 bases from V and 4 bases from J, with 23 bases between. Germline V gene lookup returns CDR1 SGHVS and CDR2 FQNEAQ. In DNA, the CDR3 is TGTGCCGGGACCGGTTCTCTCGGGGCACGAGAGACCCAGTACTTC. Protein: CAGTGSLGARETQYF.

This clone came up many times. The chain links TRBV29-1 to TRBJ1-2, with a tentative D call TRBD1 (6 bases). V was trimmed by 6 bases and J by 7 bases, leaving 18 bases between them. The CDR3 spans 13 residues. Germline values: CDR1 SQVTM, CDR2 ANQGSEA. The CDR3 sequence is CSVVGQTESGYTF. CDR3 DNA: TGCAGCGTCGTTGGACAGACAGAGTCTGGCTACACCTTC. The variable domain in full, with the rest retrieved from reference TRBV29-1 and TRBJ1-2, is SAVISQKPSRDICQRGTSLTIQCQVDSQVTMMFWYRQQPGQSLTLIATANQGSEATYESGFVIDKFPISRPNLTFSTLTVSNMSPEDSSIYLCSVVGQTESGYTFGSGTRLTVV.

The rearrangement links TRBV25-1 to TRBJ1-4; D may be TRBD1 (6 bases). The CDR3 contains 15 residues. V was cut by 3 bases and J by 5 bases, with 13 bases left in between. Germline V gene data show CDR1 as MGHDK and CDR2 as SYGVNS. CDR3 sequence: CASSDSGQRNEKLFF. CDR3 DNA sequence: TGTGCCAGCAGTGATTCGGGACAAAGAAATGAAAAACTGTTTTTT.

Only a few counts were recorded for this clone. This chain connects TRBV4-1 to TRBJ2-5; D is ambiguous. The V gene's germline CDR1 is MGHRA and CDR2 YSYEKL. CDR3 length: 14 residues. The V end lost 1 base, the J end lost 5 bases, and 11 bases lay between the germline ends. This CDR3 is CASSQVSFAETQYF. DNA for the CDR3: TGCGCCAGCAGCCAAGTTAGTTTCGCGGAGACCCAGTACTTC.

J is TRBJ1-4 and V is TRBV5-1; 9 nucleotides align to TRBD1. Germline CDR1 reads SGHRS; CDR2 reads YFSETQ. V lost 0 bases to trimming and J lost 8 bases; unmatched junction nucleotides: 5. The CDR3 runs 15 residues. The CDR3 is CASSLEGQGYEKLFF. DNA of the CDR3: TGCGCCAGCAGCTTGGAGGGACAGGGATACGAAAAACTGTTTTTT.

At least ten counts were recorded for this clone. The V call is TRBV15, the J call TRBJ2-6, with TRBD1 matching 7 bases. The ends lost 0 bases at V and 4 bases at J; junction bases unmatched: 3. The CDR3 is made up of 16 amino acids. The germline CDR1 and CDR2 sequences are LNHNV and YYDKDF (reference sequence). The CDR3 reads CATSRETGTGANVLTF. CDR3 coding DNA: TGTGCCACCAGCAGAGAGACAGGGACCGGGGCCAACGTCCTGACTTTC.

This chain uses TRBV13 with TRBJ1-2; no clear D gene. Germline CDR1 and CDR2: PRHDT and FYEKMQ (reference sequence). V lost 3 bases, J lost 7 bases, and 15 bases lay in between. The CDR3 loop spans 14 amino acids. The CDR3: CASSLGPGWSGYTF. CDR3 in DNA: TGTGCCAGCAGCTTGGGCCCGGGTTGGAGTGGCTACACCTTC. Combining the CDR3 with reference TRBV13 and TRBJ1-2 gives the whole variable domain AAGVIQSPRHLIKEKRETATLKCYPIPRHDTVYWYQQGPGQDPQFLISFYEKMQSDKGSIPDRFSAQQFSDYHSELNMSSLELGDSALYFCASSLGPGWSGYTFGSGTRLTVV.

The gene calls are TRBV5-1 and TRBJ1-5; D is perhaps TRBD1 (5 bases). Looked up from germline, CDR1 is SGHRS and CDR2 is YFSETQ. V dropped 1 base and J dropped 3 bases, with 8 bases sitting between them. This CDR3 has 14 amino acids. CDR3 coding DNA: TGCGCCAGCAGCTTGTCAGGGACCAATCAGCCCCAGCATTTT. Its translation is CASSLSGTNQPQHF.

J is TRBJ2-7 and V is TRBV29-1, with 12 bases matching TRBD2. Trimming cost V 7 bases and J 4 bases; bases outside gene matches: 5. This CDR3 is 13 amino acids long. Germline V gene lookup returns CDR1 SQVTM and CDR2 ANQGSEA. The DNA of the CDR3 is TGCAGCGCCTGGACTAGCGGGATTTACGAGCAGTACTTC. Translation: CSAWTSGIYEQYF.

The chain recombines TRBV9 with TRBJ2-5; no definite D call. The DNA end is a closer match to TRBJ2-7, so the J assignment may be wrong. The germline V gene has CDR1 SGDLS and CDR2 YYNGEE. This CDR3 has 11 residues. CDR3 nucleotides: TGTGCCAGCAGCGTCCGGTACGAGCAGTACTTC. This codes for CASSVRYEQYF.

This clone was recorded many times. The chain uses TRBV19 and TRBJ2-7; D possibly corresponds to TRBD1 (6 bases). The CDR3 totals 12 residues. Germline V gene sequence: CDR1 LNHDA, CDR2 SQIVND (reference sequence). Trimming took off 9 bases at V and 3 bases at J, with 12 bases between the two ends. The CDR3 DNA follows: TGTGCCAGCGAAGGACAGAACTACGAGCAGTACTTC. This gives the protein CASEGQNYEQYF.

This clone appeared many times. The rearrangement links TRBV5-4 to TRBJ1-1; TRBD1 might be the D (5 bases). The CDR3 runs to 14 residues. CDR1 is SGHNT and CDR2 is YYREEE in the germline V gene (reference sequence). Trimming stripped 4 bases from V and 5 bases from J, with 15 bases between. The CDR3 sequence is CASSPRGAWTEAFF. The DNA of the CDR3 is TGTGCCAGCAGCCCTCGAGGGGCTTGGACTGAAGCTTTCTTT.

Note on this clone: A far larger clone is off by one base, so a read error is likely. This chain uses TRBV7-8 with TRBJ2-7; D uncertain. Germline-derived CDR1 and CDR2 are SGHVS and FQNEAQ. CDR3 length equals 17 residues. V was shortened by 5 bases and J by 0 bases, with 20 bases between the two germline ends. The CDR3 coding sequence is TGTGCCAGCAGCCCAGTTGGTGTGCGTACAGTCTCCTACGAGCAGTACTTC. Translated: CASSPVGVRTVSYEQYF.

This clone came up many times. The chain links TRBV28 to TRBJ2-6, with 9 nucleotides matching TRBD1. The CDR3 contains 17 residues. Germline CDR1 and CDR2: MDHEN and SYDVKM. Losses at the gene ends were 8 bases for V and 0 bases for J; bases not matched to a gene: 8. Here the CDR3 reads CASLAGTGISGANVLTF. As DNA, the CDR3 is TGTGCCAGCTTGGCGGGGACAGGGATCTCTGGGGCCAACGTCCTGACTTTC.

The chain joins TRBV30 to TRBJ2-2; possible D gene TRBD1, 5 bases. Germline CDR1 reads GTSNPN; CDR2 reads SVGIG (reference sequence). There are 14 residues in the CDR3. Deletions cut 0 bases from V and 7 bases from J, with 12 bases between. The CDR3 region is CAWSVLDMRGELFF. Written as DNA, the CDR3 is TGTGCCTGGAGTGTACTGGACATGCGCGGGGAGCTGTTTTTT.

About this clone: Given a far larger clone just one base away, this is likely a sequencing read error. It is likely a read error, because the conserved phenylalanine at the end of the CDR3 is missing. The chain is built from TRBV25-1 and TRBJ2-3; 16 bases are shared with TRBD2. This CDR3 spans 17 amino acids. CDR1 MGHDK and CDR2 SYGVNS come from the germline V gene. The trim removed 7 bases at V and 1 base at J, leaving 5 bases unmatched. CDR3 nucleotides: TGTGCCAGCACCGGGACTAGCGGGAGGGCCCGCACAGATACGCAGTATTCT. Translated, it gives CASTGTSGRARTDTQYS.

This clone was detected ten times or more. The rearrangement uses TRBV5-1 and TRBJ1-1; D is unclear. V shed 0 bases and J shed 12 bases, with 12 bases lying between them. The CDR3 runs 12 residues. Germline loops: CDR1 SGHRS, CDR2 YFSETQ. CDR3 protein: CASSLENATPFF. As DNA, the CDR3 is TGCGCCAGCAGCTTGGAGAATGCGACTCCTTTCTTT.

This chain links TRBV9 with TRBJ2-2; tentative D call: TRBD1 (6 bases). V was shortened by 4 bases and J by 4 bases, with 17 bases between the two germline ends. From germline, CDR1 is SGDLS and CDR2 YYNGEE. CDR3 length equals 16 residues. The DNA for the CDR3 is TGTGCCAGCAGCCCCAGGGGAGCGGTCTCCACCGGGGAGCTGTTTTTT. It encodes CASSPRGAVSTGELFF.

The chain uses TRBV19 and TRBJ1-1; D gene uncertain. The CDR3 contains 15 residues. Germline loops: CDR1 LNHDA, CDR2 SQIVND (reference sequence). V gave up 3 bases and J gave up 5 bases, with 16 bases separating them. CDR3 bases: TGTGCCAGTAGTATGAGTCCGCAGAGTCAAACTGAAGCTTTCTTT. Protein sequence: CASSMSPQSQTEAFF.

This clone has a handful of counts. This chain connects TRBV30 to TRBJ1-2, with 10 nucleotides matching TRBD1. J was trimmed by 5 bases and V by 3 bases; bases with no gene match: 12. The length of the CDR3 is 16 residues. The germline gives CDR1 GTSNPN, CDR2 SVGIG (reference sequence). CDR3 DNA sequence: TGTGCCTGGAGCCAATTCGGGACAGGGGCGACTTATGGCTACACCTTC. Translation: CAWSQFGTGATYGYTF.

A remark on this clone: A far larger clone differs by one base, so this is likely a read error. This sample also contains other DNA sequences that code for the same CDR3. This chain joins TRBV4-1 and TRBJ1-2; D perhaps matches TRBD1 (5 bases). Germline V gene lookup returns CDR1 MGHRA and CDR2 YSYEKL. The CDR3 length is 16 residues. V lost 3 bases, J lost 7 bases, and 21 bases lay in between. CDR3 nucleotide sequence: TGCGCCAGCAGCCAGGATCCCAATGTGGGGGTTCGTGGCTACACCTTC. As protein: CASSQDPNVGVRGYTF.

As for this clone: Compared with germline, one end of the junction differs, possibly owing to a read error. Additional DNA sequences in this sample encode the identical CDR3. The DNA of the CDR3 is TGCGCCAGCAGGGTAGCGGGAGGGCGGGAGCAGTACTTC. Residues: CASRVAGGREQYF. The gene calls are TRBV28 and TRBJ2-7; TRBD2 agrees at 11 bases. This CDR3 spans 13 amino acids. Germline V gene data show CDR1 as MDHEN and CDR2 as SYDVKM.

A word on this clone: This probably arose from a read error, given a far larger clone one base away. This chain connects TRBV30 to TRBJ2-7, with D possibly TRBD2 on 6 matching bases. The germline V and J ends were trimmed by 8 bases and 4 bases, with 18 bases remaining between them. CDR3 length: 13 residues. Germline CDR1 GTSNPN, CDR2 SVGIG (reference sequence). Here the CDR3 reads CARGGGTVYEQYF. The CDR3 nucleotides read TGTGCCCGTGGCGGCGGGACGGTGTACGAGCAGTACTTC. Complete variable domain (other parts from reference TRBV30 and TRBJ2-7): SQTIHQWPATLVQPVGSPLSLECTVEGTSNPNLYWYRQAAGRGLQLLFYSVGIGQISSEVPQNLSASRPQDRQFILSSKKLLLSDSGFYLCARGGGTVYEQYFGPGTRLTVT.

The rearrangement uses TRBV9 and TRBJ2-2; the D gene is possibly TRBD2 (6 bases). Germline CDR1 reads SGDLS; CDR2 reads YYNGEE. Trimming stripped 3 bases from V and 6 bases from J, with 12 bases between. CDR3 size: 14 residues. CDR3 in DNA: TGTGCCAGCAGCGGGGGAGGAGAGGCCGGGGAGCTGTTTTTT. Its protein product is CASSGGGEAGELFF.